The 28 T cell receptor beta chains reported below all come from one sample, sequenced in a study of blood T cell repertoires in COVID-19. Repertoires were generated with immunoSEQ multiplex PCR, while TCRdb's copy carries only in-frame clones and drops some. Altogether about 80,000 clones are present, around nine tenths being singletons, with the ten largest covering roughly an eighth. Sequencing used peripheral blood. The receptors come from a man aged 65-85 years with active or convalescent COVID-19.

This chain joins TRBV5-1 and TRBJ2-7, with a tentative D call TRBD1 (5 bases). The germline V gene has CDR1 SGHRS and CDR2 YFSETQ. CDR3 length: 14 amino acids. V lost 3 bases and J lost 0, with 10 bases in between. The CDR3 loop is CASSSDINSYEQYF. DNA of the CDR3: TGCGCCAGCAGCTCGGACATTAACTCCTACGAGCAGTACTTC. The variable domain in full, with the rest retrieved from reference TRBV5-1 and TRBJ2-7, is KAGVTQTPRYLIKTRGQQVTLSCSPISGHRSVSWYQQTPGQGLQFLFEYFSETQRNKGNFPGRFSGRQFSNSRSEMNVSTLELGDSALYLCASSSDINSYEQYFGPGTRLTVT.

V and J are TRBV6-1 and TRBJ2-7, with D unresolved. From germline, CDR1 is MNHNS and CDR2 SASEGT. This CDR3 is built from 16 residues. Trimming removed 1 base from V and 1 base from J, with 14 bases in between. This CDR3 is CASSEVSRSRSYEQYF. The CDR3, as DNA: TGTGCCAGCAGTGAAGTTAGTCGGAGTAGGTCCTACGAGCAGTACTTC.

The J gene is TRBJ1-1, the V gene TRBV7-9, with D perhaps TRBD1 (5 bases). This CDR3 contains 14 residues. The germline V gene encodes CDR1 SEHNR and CDR2 FQNEAQ (reference sequence). V dropped 1 base and J dropped 1 base, with 7 bases sitting between them. The CDR3 reads CASSLVQGNTEAFF. The CDR3 bases are TGTGCCAGCAGCTTAGTGCAGGGGAACACTGAAGCTTTCTTT.

CDR3: CASSIDDSSRREQYF. The CDR3 DNA sequence: TGTGCCAGTAGTATAGATGACAGCTCTCGACGGGAGCAGTACTTC. The J gene is TRBJ2-7, the V gene TRBV19, with D maybe TRBD1 (5 bases). Trimming stripped 0 bases from V and 7 bases from J, with 16 bases between. The CDR3 has 15 residues. CDR1 and CDR2 (germline): LNHDA, SQIVND (reference sequence). The full variable domain, rest sourced from reference TRBV19 and TRBJ2-7, is DGGITQSPKYLFRKEGQNVTLSCEQNLNHDAMYWYRQDPGQGLRLIYYSQIVNDFQKGDIAEGYSVSREKKESFPLTVTSAQKNPTAFYLCASSIDDSSRREQYFGPGTRLTVT.

The rearrangement joins TRBV19 to TRBJ1-3; D not certain. V gave up 7 bases and J gave up 4 bases, with 8 bases separating them. Germline V CDR1 and CDR2: LNHDA, SQIVND (reference sequence). The CDR3 covers 12 residues. CDR3: CASMGEGNTIYF. CDR3 sequence (DNA): TGTGCCAGTATGGGAGAGGGAAACACCATATATTTT.

This clone was counted once. CDR3 sequence: CASSPIKQPVREKLFF. The CDR3 DNA is TGTGCCAGCAGCCCTATAAAACAGCCGGTTCGTGAAAAACTGTTTTTT. The gene calls are TRBV6-2 or TRBV6-3 and TRBJ1-4; the D is unclear. Deletions cut 6 bases from V and 7 bases from J, with 21 bases between. Germline V gives CDR1 MNHEY, CDR2 SVGEGT. The CDR3 is 16 residues long.

The sample holds a few counts of this clone. The rearrangement links TRBV7-3 to TRBJ2-1; a weak D match, TRBD2 (7 bases). Between the trimmed V and J ends, which lost 4 bases and 4 bases, there was a span of 17 bases. Germline-derived CDR1 and CDR2 are SGHTA and FQGTGA. The CDR3 covers 16 residues. The chain's CDR3 is CASSSMSGGQYNEQFF. CDR3 bases: TGTGCCAGCAGCTCGATGTCGGGGGGACAATACAATGAGCAGTTCTTC.

The V and J genes are TRBV19 and TRBJ1-2; D not certain. CDR3 length equals 11 residues. Germline V gene sequence: CDR1 LNHDA, CDR2 SQIVND (reference sequence). V was cut by 7 bases and J by 6 bases, with 9 bases left in between. In DNA form, the CDR3 reads TGTGCCAGTAAGTCGGGAGATGGCTACACCTTC. It yields the protein CASKSGDGYTF.

The chain has TRBV6-5 and TRBJ2-7, with D perhaps matching TRBD2 (6 bases). The V and J ends lost 6 bases and 3 bases respectively, with 6 bases between them. Germline V CDR1 and CDR2: MNHEY, SVGAGI. This CDR3 has 11 amino acids. This CDR3 is CASRGLYEQYF. The CDR3, as DNA: TGTGCCAGCAGGGGACTCTACGAGCAGTACTTC.

This chain uses TRBV6-5 with TRBJ2-1, with a tentative D call TRBD2 (7 bases). Trimming cost V 5 bases and J 7 bases, with 15 bases left between them. Germline-derived CDR1 and CDR2 are MNHEY and SVGAGI. The CDR3 extends over 14 amino acids. CDR3 residues: CASSRGGGQNEQFF. The CDR3 DNA reads TGTGCCAGCAGTAGAGGCGGGGGCCAAAATGAGCAGTTCTTC.

For this clone: The sample holds other DNA sequences that translate to the same CDR3. The chain links TRBV5-1 to TRBJ1-5; weak D call: TRBD1 (6 bases). The germline CDR1 and CDR2 sequences are SGHRS and YFSETQ. Trimming took 0 bases from V and 2 from J, leaving 6 bases between them. The CDR3 spans 14 residues. In DNA, the CDR3 is TGCGCCAGCAGCTTGGAGGGGGGCAATCAGCCCCAGCATTTT. It specifies CASSLEGGNQPQHF.

The rearrangement uses TRBV24-1 and TRBJ2-7; a possible D gene is TRBD1 (6 bases). This CDR3 comprises 16 residues. Trimming took 3 bases from V and 2 from J, leaving 16 bases between them. Per the germline V gene, CDR1 is KGHDR and CDR2 is SFDVKD. This CDR3 reads CATSDPDPDSTYEQYF. The CDR3 DNA reads TGTGCCACCAGTGATCCCGACCCGGACAGCACCTACGAGCAGTACTTC.

The chain employs TRBV2 and TRBJ2-5, with a weak D call TRBD2 (6 bases). The V gene lost 4 bases and the J gene lost 7 bases, with 13 bases spanning the gap. Germline CDR1 reads SNHLY; CDR2 reads FYNNEI. This CDR3 is 13 amino acids long. The CDR3: CASSGRDSSTQYF. CDR3 nucleotide sequence: TGTGCCAGCAGTGGCCGGGACTCCTCGACCCAGTACTTC.

This chain links TRBV11-2 with TRBJ2-1, with D possibly matching TRBD2 (6 bases). The CDR3 sequence is 12 residues long. Trimming took off 5 bases at V and 10 bases at J, with 12 bases between the two ends. Per germline, CDR1 SGHAT and CDR2 FQNNGV. The CDR3 protein is CASSPGLAEQFF. The CDR3, as DNA: TGTGCCAGCAGCCCCGGTCTAGCGGAGCAGTTCTTC.

The chain couples TRBV10-2 to TRBJ1-1, with D maybe TRBD1 (6 bases). V was cut by 5 bases and J by 4 bases, with 14 bases left in between. The length of the CDR3 is 14 residues. CDR1 and CDR2 from the germline V gene are WSHSY and SAAADI. The CDR3 sequence: CASSFGTLGTEAFF. Written as DNA, the CDR3 is TGCGCCAGCAGTTTTGGGACACTGGGCACTGAAGCTTTCTTT.

The chain has TRBV18 and TRBJ1-3, with a weak D call TRBD1 (6 bases). Trimming stripped 4 bases from V and 1 base from J, with 8 bases between. Looked up from germline, CDR1 is KGHSH and CDR2 is LQKENI. The CDR3 totals 14 residues. CDR3: CASSRQESGNTIYF. The CDR3 bases are TGTGCCAGCTCACGACAGGAGTCTGGAAACACCATATATTTT.

The chain combines TRBV7-2 with TRBJ2-5; D perhaps matches TRBD1 (7 bases). V gave up 5 bases and J gave up 5 bases, with 18 bases separating them. CDR3 size: 15 residues. Germline V gives CDR1 SGHTA, CDR2 FQGNSA. In DNA, the CDR3 is TGTGCCAGCAGCGCAAACAGGGGAGGTTTGGAGACCCAGTACTTC. It encodes CASSANRGGLETQYF. The full variable domain, in which reference TRBV7-2 and TRBJ2-5 provide the parts outside the CDR3, is GAGVSQSPSNKVTEKGKDVELRCDPISGHTALYWYRQSLGQGLEFLIYFQGNSAPDKSGLPSDRFSAERTGGSVSTLTIQRTQQEDSAVYLCASSANRGGLETQYFGPGTRLLVL.

This clone was observed a handful of times. V gene TRBV19 combines with J gene TRBJ2-1, with a tentative D call TRBD1 (6 bases). The CDR3 extends over 12 amino acids. V was trimmed by 6 bases and J by 3 bases, leaving 6 bases between them. Looked up from germline, CDR1 is LNHDA and CDR2 is SQIVND (reference sequence). The chain's CDR3 is CASRDSYNEQFF. The CDR3 DNA sequence: TGTGCCAGTAGGGACAGCTACAATGAGCAGTTCTTC.

The chain has TRBV6-6 and TRBJ1-3, with TRBD1 as a possible D gene (6 bases). The ends were cut back, 5 bases at V and 0 bases at J, with 20 bases in the middle. Germline CDR1 reads MNHNY; CDR2 reads SVGAGI (reference sequence). The CDR3 is made up of 18 amino acids. The chain's CDR3 is CASSPWGRGGRSGNTIYF. The DNA for the CDR3 is TGTGCCAGCAGTCCCTGGGGGCGTGGGGGACGCTCTGGAAACACCATATATTTT.

The chain recombines TRBV4-3 with TRBJ2-1; TRBD2 agrees at 15 bases. This CDR3 contains 18 residues. Germline CDR1 reads LGHNA; CDR2 reads YSLEER. With V trimmed by 4 bases and J by 4 bases, 8 bases remained unmatched. CDR3: CASSRGLAGGQLYNEQFF. The CDR3 DNA reads TGCGCCAGCAGCCGCGGACTAGCGGGGGGGCAGCTTTACAATGAGCAGTTCTTC.

The rearrangement uses TRBV6-1 and TRBJ1-5; D ambiguous. The V end was cut by 3 bases, the J end by 9 bases, with 15 bases between. In germline, CDR1 is MNHNS, CDR2 SASEGT. The CDR3 sequence is 14 residues long. The CDR3 protein is CASSDGGSSGPQHF. The CDR3 region has the DNA TGTGCCAGCAGTGATGGCGGGAGCAGTGGGCCCCAGCATTTT.

The gene calls are TRBV7-2 and TRBJ1-1; D is ambiguous. Germline values: CDR1 SGHTA, CDR2 FQGNSA. CDR3 length: 17 amino acids. V gave up 4 bases and J gave up 2 bases, with 20 bases separating them. The CDR3 DNA reads TGTGCCAGCAGCTCCCCGACTGAGTACCGATTTAACACTGAAGCTTTCTTT. Protein: CASSSPTEYRFNTEAFF.

The chain links TRBV2 to TRBJ1-2; TRBD1 might be the D (5 bases). The V end was cut by 6 bases, the J end by 8 bases, with 13 bases between. CDR1 is SNHLY, CDR2 FYNNEI, per germline. This CDR3 region has 12 residues. This CDR3 reads CASRGEGEGYTF. CDR3 nucleotides: TGTGCCAGCAGGGGGGAGGGCGAAGGCTACACCTTC.

The rearrangement uses TRBV7-9 and TRBJ1-2; unclear D gene. The CDR3 runs 17 residues. Germline lookup yields CDR1 SEHNR and CDR2 FQNEAQ (reference sequence). Trimming cost V 5 bases and J 2 bases, with 21 bases left between them. CDR3 bases: TGTGCCAGCAGCCTCCTCACTCCAACCGGGAGGAACTATGGCTACACCTTC. It codes for CASSLLTPTGRNYGYTF. Full variable domain (rest looked up from reference TRBV7-9 and TRBJ1-2): DTGVSQNPRHKITKRGQNVTFRCDPISEHNRLYWYRQTLGQGPEFLTYFQNEAQLEKSRLLSDRFSAERPKGSFSTLEIQRTEQGDSAMYLCASSLLTPTGRNYGYTFGSGTRLTVV.

The chain has TRBV5-4 and TRBJ1-1; D remains unclear. In germline, CDR1 is SGHNT, CDR2 YYREEE (reference sequence). The length of the CDR3 is 15 residues. The ends were cut back, 4 bases at V and 1 base at J, with 14 bases in the middle. This CDR3 reads CASSGKGVGNTEAFF. DNA for the CDR3: TGTGCCAGCAGCGGGAAGGGAGTTGGGAACACTGAAGCTTTCTTT. Drawing the rest from reference TRBV5-4 and TRBJ1-1, the complete variable domain is ETGVTQSPTHLIKTRGQQVTLRCSSQSGHNTVSWYQQALGQGPQFIFQYYREEENGRGNFPPRFSGLQFPNYSSELNVNALELDDSALYLCASSGKGVGNTEAFFGQGTRLTVV.

The gene calls are TRBV28 and TRBJ1-5; perhaps TRBD1 as D (6 bases). Germline V gives CDR1 MDHEN, CDR2 SYDVKM. The CDR3 extends over 14 amino acids. V gave up 6 bases and J gave up 9 bases, with 18 bases separating them. CDR3 in amino acids: CASSPRGATGPQHF. The CDR3 DNA sequence: TGTGCCAGCAGCCCCAGGGGAGCCACAGGGCCCCAGCATTTT.

The V call is TRBV27, the J call TRBJ2-3, with TRBD2 identical over 7 bases. V was clipped by 7 bases and J by 2 bases; unmatched bases: 12. CDR1 and CDR2 (germline): MNHEY, SMNVEV (reference sequence). The CDR3 is 16 residues long. The CDR3, as DNA: TGTGCCAGCATCTCGTCTAGCGGAGAATACACAGATACGCAGTATTTT. Its protein product is CASISSSGEYTDTQYF.

J is TRBJ1-6 and V is TRBV5-1; D is uncertain. CDR3 length equals 19 residues. The germline V gene encodes CDR1 SGHRS and CDR2 YFSETQ. Trimming took 0 bases from V and 4 from J, leaving 20 bases between them. The CDR3 sequence: CASSLGEVERGIYNSPLHF. CDR3 nucleotides: TGCGCCAGCAGCTTGGGCGAGGTGGAGCGAGGGATTTATAATTCACCCCTCCACTTT.